This record covers a single T cell receptor (beta chain). The ends were cut back, 0 bases at V and 2 bases at J, with 9 bases in the middle. The length of the CDR3 is 15 residues. Germline CDR1 KGHSH, CDR2 LQKENI. Original analysis: Estimated nucleated cell counts came from reference gene primer amplification. The assay was immunoSEQ multiplex PCR, and TCRdb's table has in-frame clones only and misses some. The V and J calls and the clone size are those of that table, but D and trimming were determined from the DNA. The sample carries some 320,000 clones, approximately 91% recorded once. Assignments of participants to cohorts depended upon their own reported clinical history. This record belongs to a study of blood T cell repertoires in COVID-19. The wider study: From T cells, B-cell-depleted T cells, or PBMCs came the material, which was cDNA or gDNA.

The receptor was isolated from a man aged 60 to 69 who had recovered from COVID-19. The chain recombines TRBV18 with TRBJ2-3; D perhaps matches TRBD2 (5 bases). Material: PBMCs or T cells enriched from blood (not recorded which). Written as DNA, the CDR3 is TGTGCCAGCTCACCACCTTCACGGGACACAGATACGCAGTATTTT. It translates to CASSPPSRDTDTQYF.